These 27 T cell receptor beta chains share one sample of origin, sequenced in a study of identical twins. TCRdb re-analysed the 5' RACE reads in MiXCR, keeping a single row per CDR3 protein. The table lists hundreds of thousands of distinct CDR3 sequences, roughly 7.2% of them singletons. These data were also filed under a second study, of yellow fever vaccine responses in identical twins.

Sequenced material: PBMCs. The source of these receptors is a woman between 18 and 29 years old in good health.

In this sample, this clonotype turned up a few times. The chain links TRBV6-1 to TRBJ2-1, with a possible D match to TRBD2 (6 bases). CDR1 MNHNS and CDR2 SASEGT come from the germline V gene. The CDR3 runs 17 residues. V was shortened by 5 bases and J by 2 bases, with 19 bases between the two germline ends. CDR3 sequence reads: CASSPGLPLSAYNEQFF. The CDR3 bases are TGTGCCAGCAGTCCGGGACTCCCTTTGAGCGCCTACAATGAGCAGTTCTTC.

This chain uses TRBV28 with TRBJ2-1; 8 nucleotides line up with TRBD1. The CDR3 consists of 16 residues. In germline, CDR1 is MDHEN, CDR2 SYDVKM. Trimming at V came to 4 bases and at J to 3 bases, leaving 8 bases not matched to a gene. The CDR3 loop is CASSWAGGRYYNEQFF. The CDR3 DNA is TGTGCCAGCAGTTGGGCAGGGGGCCGTTACTACAATGAGCAGTTCTTC. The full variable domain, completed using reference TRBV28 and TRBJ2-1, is DVKVTQSSRYLVKRTGEKVFLECVQDMDHENMFWYRQDPGLGLRLIYFSYDVKMKEKGDIPEGYSVSREKKERFSLILESASTNQTSMYLCASSWAGGRYYNEQFFGPGTRLTVL.

As DNA, the CDR3 is TGTGCCAGCAGCGACGGCCCGTATGGCTACACCTTC. It codes for CASSDGPYGYTF. The rearrangement uses TRBV9 and TRBJ1-2; D is uncertain. Germline V gene sequence: CDR1 SGDLS, CDR2 YYNGEE. V was cut by 3 bases and J by 5 bases, with 8 bases left in between. This CDR3 spans 12 amino acids.

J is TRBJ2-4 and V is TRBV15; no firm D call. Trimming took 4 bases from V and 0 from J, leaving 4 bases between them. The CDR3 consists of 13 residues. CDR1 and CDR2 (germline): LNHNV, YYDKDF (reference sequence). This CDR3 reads CATSTLAKNIQYF. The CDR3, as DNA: TGTGCCACCAGCACCTTAGCCAAAAACATTCAGTACTTC.

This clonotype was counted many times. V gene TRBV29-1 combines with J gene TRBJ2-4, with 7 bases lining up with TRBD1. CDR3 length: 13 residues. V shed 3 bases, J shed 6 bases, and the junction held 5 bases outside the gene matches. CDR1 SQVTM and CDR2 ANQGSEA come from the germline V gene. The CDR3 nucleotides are TGCAGCGTTGAGAAAAACAGGGGAAACATTCAGTACTTC. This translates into CSVEKNRGNIQYF. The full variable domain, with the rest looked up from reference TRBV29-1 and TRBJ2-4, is SAVISQKPSRDICQRGTSLTIQCQVDSQVTMMFWYRQQPGQSLTLIATANQGSEATYESGFVIDKFPISRPNLTFSTLTVSNMSPEDSSIYLCSVEKNRGNIQYFGAGTRLSVL.

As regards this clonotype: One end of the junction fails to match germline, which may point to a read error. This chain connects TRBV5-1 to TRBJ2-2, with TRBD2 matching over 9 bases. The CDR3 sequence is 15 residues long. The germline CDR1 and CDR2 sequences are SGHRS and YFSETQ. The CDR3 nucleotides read TGCGCCAGCAGCCTTAGCGGGAGCGGCACCAGGGAGCTGTTTTTT. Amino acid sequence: CASSLSGSGTRELFF.

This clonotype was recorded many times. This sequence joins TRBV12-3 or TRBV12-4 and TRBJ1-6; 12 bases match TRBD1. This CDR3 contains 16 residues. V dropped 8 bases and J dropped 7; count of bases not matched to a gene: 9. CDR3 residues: CASVLGTGGGNSPLHF. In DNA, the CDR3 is TGTGCCAGCGTTCTCGGGACAGGGGGCGGCAATTCACCCCTCCACTTT.

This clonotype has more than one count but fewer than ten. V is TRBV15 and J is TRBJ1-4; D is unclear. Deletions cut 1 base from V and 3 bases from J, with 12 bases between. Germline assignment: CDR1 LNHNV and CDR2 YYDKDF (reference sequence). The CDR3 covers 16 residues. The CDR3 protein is CATSRGSTPANEKLFF. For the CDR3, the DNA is TGTGCCACCAGCAGAGGATCCACCCCTGCTAATGAAAAACTGTTTTTT.

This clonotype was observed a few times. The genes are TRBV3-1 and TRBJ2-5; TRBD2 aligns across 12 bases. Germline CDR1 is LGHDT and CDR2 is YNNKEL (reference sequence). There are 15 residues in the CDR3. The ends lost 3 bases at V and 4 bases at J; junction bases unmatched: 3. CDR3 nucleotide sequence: TGTGCCAGCAGCCAGGGGGGACTAGCGGGAGAGACCCAGTACTTC. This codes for CASSQGGLAGETQYF.

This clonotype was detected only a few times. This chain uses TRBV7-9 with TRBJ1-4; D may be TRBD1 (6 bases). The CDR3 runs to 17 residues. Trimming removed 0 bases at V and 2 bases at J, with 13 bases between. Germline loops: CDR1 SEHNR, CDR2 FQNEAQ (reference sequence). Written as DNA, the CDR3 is TGTGCCAGCAGCTTAGCCAGGGGAACGGGCACTAATGAAAAACTGTTTTTT. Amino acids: CASSLARGTGTNEKLFF.

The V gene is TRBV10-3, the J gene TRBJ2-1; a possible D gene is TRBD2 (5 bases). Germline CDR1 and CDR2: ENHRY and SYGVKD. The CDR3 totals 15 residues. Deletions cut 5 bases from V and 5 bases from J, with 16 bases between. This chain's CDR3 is CAISPLAKDDNEQFF. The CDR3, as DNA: TGTGCCATCAGTCCCCTAGCCAAGGACGACAATGAGCAGTTCTTC.

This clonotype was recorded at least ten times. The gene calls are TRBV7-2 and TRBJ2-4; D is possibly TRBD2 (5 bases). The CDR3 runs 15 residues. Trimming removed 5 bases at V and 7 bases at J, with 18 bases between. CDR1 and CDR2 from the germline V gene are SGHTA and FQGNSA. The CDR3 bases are TGTGCCAGCAGCCGGGGTAGTGAGGTAGCGAACATTCAGTACTTC. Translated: CASSRGSEVANIQYF.

CDR3 DNA: TGTGCCAGCAGTTATCCCCTCATGAGAGGGCAGTACAATGAGCAGTTCTTC. Amino acid sequence: CASSYPLMRGQYNEQFF. The V call is TRBV6-5, the J call TRBJ2-1; TRBD2 might be the D (5 bases). Trimming pared 3 bases from V and 4 bases from J, leaving 19 bases between. The CDR3 has 17 amino acids. Looked up from germline, CDR1 is MNHEY and CDR2 is SVGAGI.

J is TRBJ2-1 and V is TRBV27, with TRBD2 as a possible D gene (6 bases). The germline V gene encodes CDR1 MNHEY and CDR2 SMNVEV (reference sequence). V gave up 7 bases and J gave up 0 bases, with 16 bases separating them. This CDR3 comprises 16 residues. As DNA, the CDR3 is TGTGCCAGCATAGCGGCCCCCCAGAGCTCCTACAATGAGCAGTTCTTC. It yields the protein CASIAAPQSSYNEQFF.

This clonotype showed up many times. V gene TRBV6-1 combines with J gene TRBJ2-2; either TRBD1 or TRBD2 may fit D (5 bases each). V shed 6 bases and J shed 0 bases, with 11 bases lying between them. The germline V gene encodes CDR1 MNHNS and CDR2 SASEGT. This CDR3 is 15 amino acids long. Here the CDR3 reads CASSKRGPNTGELFF. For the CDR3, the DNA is TGTGCCAGCAGCAAGAGGGGACCGAACACCGGGGAGCTGTTTTTT.

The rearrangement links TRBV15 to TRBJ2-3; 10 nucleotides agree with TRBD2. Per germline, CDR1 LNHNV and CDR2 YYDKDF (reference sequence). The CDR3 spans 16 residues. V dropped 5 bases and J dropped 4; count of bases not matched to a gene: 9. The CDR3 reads CATSPRASGSSDTQYF. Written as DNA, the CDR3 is TGTGCCACCAGCCCCCGGGCTAGCGGGAGCTCAGATACGCAGTATTTT.

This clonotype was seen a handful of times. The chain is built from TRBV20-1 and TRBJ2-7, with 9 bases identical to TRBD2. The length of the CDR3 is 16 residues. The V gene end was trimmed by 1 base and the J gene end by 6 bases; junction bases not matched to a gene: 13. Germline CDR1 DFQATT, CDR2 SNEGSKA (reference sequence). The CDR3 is CSARAVSGSPQGEQYF. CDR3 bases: TGCAGTGCTAGAGCAGTTAGCGGGAGCCCTCAGGGCGAGCAGTACTTC.

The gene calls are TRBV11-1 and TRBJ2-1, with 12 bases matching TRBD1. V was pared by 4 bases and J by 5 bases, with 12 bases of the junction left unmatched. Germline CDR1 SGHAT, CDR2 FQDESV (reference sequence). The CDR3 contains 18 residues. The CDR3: CASSYRDRGRGLNNEQFF. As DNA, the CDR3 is TGTGCCAGCAGCTACCGGGACAGGGGGCGCGGGCTAAACAATGAGCAGTTCTTC.

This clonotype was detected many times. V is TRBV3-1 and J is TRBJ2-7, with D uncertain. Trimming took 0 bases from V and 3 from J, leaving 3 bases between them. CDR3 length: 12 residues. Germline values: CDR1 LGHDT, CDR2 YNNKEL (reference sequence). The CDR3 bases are TGTGCCAGCAGCCAAGACGGCTACGAGCAGTACTTC. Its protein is CASSQDGYEQYF.

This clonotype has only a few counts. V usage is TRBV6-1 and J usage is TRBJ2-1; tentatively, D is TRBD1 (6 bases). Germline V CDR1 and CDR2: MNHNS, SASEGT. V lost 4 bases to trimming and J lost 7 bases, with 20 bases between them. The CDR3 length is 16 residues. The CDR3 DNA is TGTGCCAGCAGTGCGGGACACGGGTCGGGTTTGAATGAGCAGTTCTTC. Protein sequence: CASSAGHGSGLNEQFF.

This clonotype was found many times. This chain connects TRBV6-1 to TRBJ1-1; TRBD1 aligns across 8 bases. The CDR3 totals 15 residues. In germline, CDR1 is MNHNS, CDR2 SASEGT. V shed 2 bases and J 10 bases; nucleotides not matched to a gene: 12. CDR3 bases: TGTGCCAGCAGTGAATGGACAGGGCGGTCAGGCGCAGCTTTCTTT. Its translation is CASSEWTGRSGAAFF.

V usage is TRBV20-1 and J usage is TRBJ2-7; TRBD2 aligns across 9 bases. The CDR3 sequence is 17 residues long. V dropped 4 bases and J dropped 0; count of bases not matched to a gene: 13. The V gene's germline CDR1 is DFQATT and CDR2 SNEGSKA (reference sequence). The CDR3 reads CSATDPQTSGISYEQYF. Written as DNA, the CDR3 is TGCAGTGCTACAGATCCACAGACTAGCGGAATCTCCTACGAGCAGTACTTC.

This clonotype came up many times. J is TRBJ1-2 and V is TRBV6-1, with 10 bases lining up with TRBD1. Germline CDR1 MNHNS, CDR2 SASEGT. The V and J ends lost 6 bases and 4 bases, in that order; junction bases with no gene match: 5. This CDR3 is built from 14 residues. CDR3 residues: CASRGDRGFYGYTF. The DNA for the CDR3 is TGTGCCAGCAGGGGGGACAGGGGCTTCTATGGCTACACCTTC.

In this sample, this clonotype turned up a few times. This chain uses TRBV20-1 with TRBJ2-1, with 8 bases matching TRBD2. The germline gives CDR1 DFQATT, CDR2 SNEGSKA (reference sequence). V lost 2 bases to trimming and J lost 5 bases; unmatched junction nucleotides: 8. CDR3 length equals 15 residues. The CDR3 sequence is CSARTWAGGHNEQFF. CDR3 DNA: TGCAGTGCTAGAACATGGGCGGGAGGCCACAATGAGCAGTTCTTC.

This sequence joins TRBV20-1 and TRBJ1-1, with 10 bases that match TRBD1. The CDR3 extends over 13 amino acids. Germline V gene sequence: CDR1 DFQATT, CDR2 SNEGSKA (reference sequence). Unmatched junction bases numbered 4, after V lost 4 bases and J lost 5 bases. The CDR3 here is CSAIGTGETEAFF. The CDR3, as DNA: TGCAGTGCTATCGGGACAGGGGAGACTGAAGCTTTCTTT.

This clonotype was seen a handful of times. The CDR3 loop is CATSRGATTNEKLFF. As DNA, the CDR3 is TGTGCCACCAGCAGAGGGGCTACAACTAATGAAAAACTGTTTTTT. The genes are TRBV15 and TRBJ1-4, with D unclear. Per the germline V gene, CDR1 is LNHNV and CDR2 is YYDKDF (reference sequence). CDR3 length: 15 amino acids. Trimming took off 1 base at V and 0 bases at J, with 6 bases between the two ends.

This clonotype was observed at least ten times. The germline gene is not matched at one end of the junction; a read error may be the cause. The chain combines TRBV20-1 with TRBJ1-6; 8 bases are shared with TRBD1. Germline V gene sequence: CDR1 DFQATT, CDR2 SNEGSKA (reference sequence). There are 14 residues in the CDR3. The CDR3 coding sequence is TGCAGTGCAAGAGACAGGGGAATTAATTCACCCCTCCACTTT. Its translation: CSARDRGINSPLHF.